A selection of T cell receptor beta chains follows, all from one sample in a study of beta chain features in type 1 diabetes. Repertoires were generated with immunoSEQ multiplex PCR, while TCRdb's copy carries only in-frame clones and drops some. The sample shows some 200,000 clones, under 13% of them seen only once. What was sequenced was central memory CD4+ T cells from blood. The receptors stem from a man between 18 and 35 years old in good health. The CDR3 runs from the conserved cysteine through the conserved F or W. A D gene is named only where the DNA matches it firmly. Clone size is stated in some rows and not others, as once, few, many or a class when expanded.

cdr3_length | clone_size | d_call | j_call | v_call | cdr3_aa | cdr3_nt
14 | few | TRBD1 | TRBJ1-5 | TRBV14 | CASGGQGNNQPQHF | TGTGCCAGTGGGGGACAGGGAAACAATCAGCCCCAGCATTTT
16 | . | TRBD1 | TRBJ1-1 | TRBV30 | CAWSRNRGAMNTEAFF | TGTGCCTGGAGCCGCAACAGGGGGGCCATGAACACTGAAGCTTTCTTT
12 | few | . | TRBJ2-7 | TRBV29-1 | CSVSTGPYEQYF | TGCAGCGTATCGACAGGTCCCTACGAGCAGTACTTC
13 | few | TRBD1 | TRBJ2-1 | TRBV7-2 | CASSLDREGGQFF | TGTGCCAGCAGCTTAGATCGTGAAGGGGGCCAGTTCTTC
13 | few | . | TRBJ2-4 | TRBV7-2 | CASSWDTKNIQYF | TGTGCCAGCAGCTGGGACACCAAAAACATTCAGTACTTC
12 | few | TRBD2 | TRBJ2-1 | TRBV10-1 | CASSNPREGQFF | TGCGCCAGCAGTAATCCCCGGGAGGGGCAGTTCTTC
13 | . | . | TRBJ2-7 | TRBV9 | CASSEPFAYEQYF | TGTGCCAGCAGTGAACCTTTTGCCTACGAGCAGTACTTC
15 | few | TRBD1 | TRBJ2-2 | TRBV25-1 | CASSGRTGESGELFF | TGTGCCAGCAGTGGGAGGACAGGGGAGTCCGGGGAGCTGTTTTTT
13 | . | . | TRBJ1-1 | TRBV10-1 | CASSEAGTLEAFF | TGCGCCAGCAGTGAGGCCGGGACTTTGGAAGCTTTCTTT
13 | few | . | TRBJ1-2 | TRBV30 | CAWTGDGTYGYTF | TGTGCCTGGACTGGCGACGGCACCTATGGCTACACCTTC
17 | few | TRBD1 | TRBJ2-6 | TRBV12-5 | CASGPGQGPSGANVLTF | TGTGCTAGTGGTCCGGGACAGGGTCCTTCTGGGGCCAACGTCCTGACTTTC
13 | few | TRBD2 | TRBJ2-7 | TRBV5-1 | CASRGTSGYEQYF | TGCGCCAGCAGGGGAACTAGCGGCTACGAGCAGTACTTC
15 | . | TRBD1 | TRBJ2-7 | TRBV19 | CASSVTGTGSYEQYF | TGTGCCAGTAGTGTTACCGGGACAGGGTCCTACGAGCAGTACTTC
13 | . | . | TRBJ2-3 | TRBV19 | CASNTLKADTQYF | TGTGCCAGTAATACTCTTAAGGCAGATACGCAGTATTTT
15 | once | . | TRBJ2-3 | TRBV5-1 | CASSLVTDPTDTQYF | TGCGCCAGCAGCTTGGTGACAGACCCCACAGATACGCAGTATTTT
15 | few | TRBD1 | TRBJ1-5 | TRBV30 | CAWSRGRERNQPQHF | TGTGCCTGGAGCAGGGGGCGGGAAAGGAATCAGCCCCAGCATTTT
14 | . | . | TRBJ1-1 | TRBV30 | CAWSVRPGSTEAFF | TGTGCCTGGAGTGTAAGGCCAGGGAGCACTGAAGCTTTCTTT
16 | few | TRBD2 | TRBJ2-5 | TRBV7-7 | CASSRGLAGGQETQYF | TGTGCTAGCAGCCGGGGACTAGCGGGAGGGCAAGAGACCCAGTACTTC
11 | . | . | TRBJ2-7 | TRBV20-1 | CSAKLAYEQYF | TGCAGTGCAAAACTAGCATACGAGCAGTACTTC
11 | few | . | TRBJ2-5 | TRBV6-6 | CASSYSGTQYF | TGTGCCAGCAGTTACTCCGGGACCCAGTACTTC
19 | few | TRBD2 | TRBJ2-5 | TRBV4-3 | CASSQDLTSGSLLQETQYF | TGCGCCAGCAGCCAAGATTTGACTAGCGGGAGCCTTTTACAAGAGACCCAGTACTTC
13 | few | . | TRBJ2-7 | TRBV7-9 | CASNLQRGYEQYF | TGTGCCAGCAACCTCCAAAGGGGTTACGAGCAGTACTTC
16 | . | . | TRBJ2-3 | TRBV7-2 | CASSPLDGVSTDTQYF | TGTGCCAGCAGCCCGTTGGACGGAGTAAGCACAGATACGCAGTATTTT